The rows below give T cell receptor beta chains drawn from one sample of a study of blood T cell repertoires in COVID-19. Some clones are missing from TCRdb's copy, which holds only in-frame ones; the method was immunoSEQ multiplex PCR. The data contain roughly 300,000 clones, 65% to 90% of them singletons. Sequencing was carried out using peripheral blood. The receptor set was obtained from a human donor in a cohort sampled during active COVID-19. The CDR3 runs from the conserved cysteine through the conserved F or W. The D gene is left open where the match is weak. Rows give clone size only sometimes, using once, few, many, or a class for an expanded clone.

CDR3 length,V gene,clone size,J gene,D gene,CDR3 DNA,CDR3 protein
14,TRBV21-1,-,TRBJ2-7,-,TGTGCCAGGACTAACAGGGCCCCCTACTACGAGCAGTACTTC,CARTNRAPYYEQYF
14,TRBV7-3,-,TRBJ2-3,-,TGTGCCAGCAGCTCAAATCCAGGGCAATATACGCAGTATTTT,CASSSNPGQYTQYF
14,TRBV6-5,-,TRBJ2-7,TRBD1,TGTGCCAGCAGTTACAAACAGGGGGCATACGAGCAGTACTTC,CASSYKQGAYEQYF
18,TRBV2,-,TRBJ2-6,TRBD1,TGTGCCAGCAGACGACGACAGGGGGCGGAAACTGGGGCCAACGTCCTGACTTTC,CASRRRQGAETGANVLTF
13,TRBV7-9,-,TRBJ2-5,-,TGTGCCAGCAGCTTAATGAGGGAGGAGACCCAGTACTTC,CASSLMREETQYF
14,TRBV28,-,TRBJ2-2,-,TGTGCCAGCACCCTAGACAGGCCGACCGGGGAGCTGTTTTTT,CASTLDRPTGELFF
12,TRBV28,-,TRBJ2-7,-,TGTGCCAGCAGTCCTGGGGCGTACGAGCAGTACTTC,CASSPGAYEQYF
15,TRBV5-6,-,TRBJ2-7,-,TGTGCCAGCAGCTTGGCCGGCAGGGTGGGGTACGAGCAGTACTTC,CASSLAGRVGYEQYF
13,TRBV29-1,-,TRBJ1-2,TRBD1,TGCAGCGTTGAGTGGCAGGGGGCGCGAGGCTACACCTTC,CSVEWQGARGYTF
13,TRBV10-3,-,TRBJ2-7,-,TGTGCCATCAGTGTGGCGGGATCCTACGAGCAGTACTTC,CAISVAGSYEQYF
17,TRBV30,-,TRBJ2-5,TRBD2,TGTGCCTGGAGTGTAGGGAGGACTAGCGGGGGATCAGATGTCCAGTACTTC,CAWSVGRTSGGSDVQYF
14,TRBV5-5,-,TRBJ1-2,TRBD1,TGTGCCAGCAGCTCAGACAGGGGGCGGGATGGCTACACCTTC,CASSSDRGRDGYTF
18,TRBV2,few,TRBJ1-1,TRBD1,TGTGCCAGCAGTGAATTAGGGACAGGGGCAGAAATGAACACTGAAGCTTTCTTT,CASSELGTGAEMNTEAFF
14,TRBV5-8,-,TRBJ1-2,TRBD1,TGTGCCAGCATACTGGGACAGGGGGCCGGTGGCTACACCTTC,CASILGQGAGGYTF
15,TRBV9,-,TRBJ1-2,TRBD1,TGTGCCAGCAGCCCAGGGACAGGCCTTTTCTATGGCTACACCTTC,CASSPGTGLFYGYTF
13,TRBV19,-,TRBJ1-2,TRBD1,TGTGCCAGTAGTATAGGGACAGGCTATGGCTACACCTTC,CASSIGTGYGYTF
13,TRBV6-5,-,TRBJ1-1,-,TGTGCCAGCCGGGTGGGTTCGGACACTGAAGCTTTCTTT,CASRVGSDTEAFF
15,TRBV5-1,-,TRBJ2-7,TRBD1,TGCGCCAGCATCGACACCCTAACAGGGGGCGACGAGCAGTACTTC,CASIDTLTGGDEQYF
15,TRBV29-1,-,TRBJ1-2,-,TGCAGCGTTGAAGTCAGAGAGGCGAAATTCTATGGCTACACCTTC,CSVEVREAKFYGYTF
15,TRBV3-1/TRBV3-2,-,TRBJ2-3,-,TGTGCCAGCAGCCAGCTAGCCGTGAGCACAGATACGCAGTATTTT,CASSQLAVSTDTQYF
14,TRBV2,-,TRBJ1-5,-,TGTGCCAGCGGAAGGACCGGGATGAATCAGCCCCAGCATTTT,CASGRTGMNQPQHF
15,TRBV5-1,-,TRBJ1-3,-,TGCGCCAGCAGCTTGAAGGGACACTCTGGAAACACCATATATTTT,CASSLKGHSGNTIYF
15,TRBV2,-,TRBJ2-3,-,TGTGCCAGCAGGCCTCTAGGGGGGGACACAGATACGCAGTATTTT,CASRPLGGDTDTQYF
13,TRBV30,-,TRBJ1-5,TRBD1,TGTGCCTGGGGGACAGGTGGGAATCAGCCCCAGCATTTT,CAWGTGGNQPQHF
13,TRBV6-5,many,TRBJ1-1,-,TGTGCCAGCAGTTATCGGGACACCTATGAAGCTTTCTTT,CASSYRDTYEAFF
15,TRBV6-5,-,TRBJ1-6,-,TGTGCCAGCAGTTACCTGGGGGGCTATAATTCACCCCTCCACTTT,CASSYLGGYNSPLHF
13,TRBV7-3,-,TRBJ2-7,-,TGTGCCAGCAGCTCCCACACCCGCTACGAGCAGTACTTC,CASSSHTRYEQYF
17,TRBV24-1,-,TRBJ1-5,-,TGTGCCACCAGTGACCCGCGGGAGGGAGGGAACAATCAGCCCCAGCATTTT,CATSDPREGGNNQPQHF
14,TRBV12-5,-,TRBJ1-4,-,TGTGCTAGTGGTTTTGGGGCGACTAATGAAAAACTGTTTTTT,CASGFGATNEKLFF
13,TRBV6-6,few,TRBJ1-1,-,TGTGCCAGCAGTTCAACAGGAAACACTGAAGCTTTCTTT,CASSSTGNTEAFF
14,TRBV9,-,TRBJ2-3,-,TGTGCCAGCAGCCCCCTAAACCCCCCAGATACGCAGTATTTT,CASSPLNPPDTQYF
15,TRBV7-8,-,TRBJ1-6,-,TGTGCCAGCAGCTTAGCGCTCGGGGAAAATTCACCCCTCCACTTT,CASSLALGENSPLHF
16,TRBV5-6,-,TRBJ2-2,TRBD2,TGTGCCAGCAGCTTGGGCCTAGCGGGAGTCACCGGGGAGCTGTTTTTT,CASSLGLAGVTGELFF
12,TRBV6-5,-,TRBJ1-1,-,TGTGCCAGCGGAGGGATGAACACTGAAGCTTTCTTT,CASGGMNTEAFF
13,TRBV18,-,TRBJ1-1,-,TGTGCCAGCTCAAAGAGGACAAACACTGAAGCTTTCTTT,CASSKRTNTEAFF
16,TRBV28,-,TRBJ1-4,TRBD1,TGTGCCAGCAGTCTTCTCGGACAGGGGGCCAGTGAAAAACTGTTTTTT,CASSLLGQGASEKLFF
13,TRBV19,-,TRBJ1-2,-,TGTGCCAGTAGTATTAGGGGGGGCTATGGCTACACCTTC,CASSIRGGYGYTF
17,TRBV9,once,TRBJ2-3,TRBD2,TGTGCCAGCAGCGTAGCAATGGCTAGCGGGGGCACAGATACGCAGTATTTT,CASSVAMASGGTDTQYF
12,TRBV19,-,TRBJ1-6,-,TGTGCCAGTAGTGCTACAGTGTCACCCCTCCACTTT,CASSATVSPLHF
13,TRBV5-1,-,TRBJ1-2,TRBD1,TGCGCCAGCAGCTTGGCGGGACAGTATGGCTACACCTTC,CASSLAGQYGYTF
19,TRBV6-6,once,TRBJ1-1,TRBD1,TGTGCCAGCAGTCACCCGGGACAGGGCGCTGGGTTTATGAACACTGAAGCTTTCTTT,CASSHPGQGAGFMNTEAFF